The rows below give T cell receptor beta chains drawn from one sample of a study of lymphopenia after photon versus proton radiotherapy. Profiled with immunoSEQ multiplex PCR; TCRdb holds only in-frame clones, not every one. Of 43,000 or so clones in the sample, 65% to 90% were seen once. The input for sequencing was peripheral blood, taken from a patient treated with photon-based radiotherapy. All receptors derive from a man between 40 and 49 years old with gastric cancer. Each CDR3 is given without its conserved first and last residue.

>TRBV19
ASSIGRNPTGELF
>TRBV30
ALDSFYGYT
>TRBV5-1
ASSLAQNTGELF
>TRBV5-5
ASSLLAGAYNEQF
>TRBV11-3
ASSQDRGTEAF
>TRBV5-4
ASSFEGTGREAF
>TRBV7-9
ASSLSTRGSGANVLT
>TRBV11-2
ASSLKPGSLGVVTGELF
>TRBV18
ASSRTGAGGPQH
>TRBV6-6
ASSSRQSSSYEQY
>TRBV7-2
ASSLAGGDQETQY
>TRBV7-9
ASSTLGSGNTIY
>TRBV2
ASRPFRYGYT
>TRBV30
AWKWGGELF
>TRBV5-1
ASPGGNYGYT
>TRBV6-5
ASSYPDSQGKAEAF
>TRBV30
AWNGETYEQY
>TRBV30
AWSSSGGVWETQY
>TRBV19
ASRDNAYEQY
>TRBV5-1
ASSPNGGGRQPQH
>TRBV5-1
ASSLLGTDSYEQY
>TRBV9
ASSVSYYTGELF
>TRBV30
AWSGVRLHSGANVLT
>TRBV7-8
ASSPQLGDEQY
>TRBV4-1
ASSHLGLTGAANEKLF